The clone carrying this TCR beta chain was seen only once. Its specificity is not known. Here immunoSEQ multiplex PCR was the method, and the copy in TCRdb shows in-frame clones only, minus some. The sample lists tens of thousands of clones; roughly 77% were seen once. These data come from a study of T cells in localized non-small cell lung cancer. Overall study results and limits: Uninvolved adjacent lung showed the highest T cell clonality, exceeding tumor. There was an association of higher blood T cell density with longer overall survival.

Germline CDR1 is MNHEY and CDR2 is SMNVEV (reference sequence). Trimming took 0 bases from V and 1 from J, leaving 13 bases between them. The CDR3 extends over 17 amino acids. The input for sequencing was peripheral blood, taken before any cancer treatment. The genes are TRBV27 and TRBJ1-5; tentatively, D is TRBD1 (6 bases). This TCR came from a male donor aged 60 or older with stage III squamous cell lung carcinoma. The CDR3 loop reads CASSLSNDRISNQPQHF. The CDR3 nucleotides are TGTGCCAGCAGTTTATCGAACGACAGGATAAGCAATCAGCCCCAGCATTTT.